This entry describes one T cell receptor beta chain. How the authors handled the data: Amplified reference gene primers provided the basis for estimating nucleated cell counts. The data were produced by immunoSEQ multiplex PCR, yet TCRdb's version contains in-frame clones alone and is incomplete. V, J and clone size are those of that table, while D and trimming were read from the DNA. The data show about 280,000 clones, roughly 90% seen once. The CDR3 consists of 15 residues. Germline V gene sequence: CDR1 SGHTA, CDR2 FQGNSA. V was pared by 8 bases and J by 5 bases, with 13 bases of the junction left unmatched. These data are taken from a study of blood T cell repertoires in COVID-19. Study-level background: Both acute and convalescent COVID-19 samples were obtained from the United States, Italy and Spain. In each case, the material was cDNA or gDNA derived from T cells, B-cell-depleted T cells, or PBMCs.

This sequence joins TRBV7-2 and TRBJ2-5, with 8 bases that match TRBD1. This sequence originates from a woman aged 30 to 39 with active or convalescent COVID-19. What was sequenced was peripheral blood. CDR3 region: CASGWRTTGGETQYF. The CDR3, as DNA: TGTGCCAGCGGGTGGAGGACTACAGGGGGGGAGACCCAGTACTTC.